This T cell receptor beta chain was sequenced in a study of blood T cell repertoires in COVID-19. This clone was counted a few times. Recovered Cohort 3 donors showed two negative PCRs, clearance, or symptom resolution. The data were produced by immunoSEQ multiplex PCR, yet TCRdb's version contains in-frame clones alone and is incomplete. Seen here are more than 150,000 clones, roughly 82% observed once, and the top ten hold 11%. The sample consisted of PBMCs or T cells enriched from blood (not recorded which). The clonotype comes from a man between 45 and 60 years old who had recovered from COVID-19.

The CDR3 reads CATSFRGRPEQYF. As DNA, the CDR3 is TGTGCCACCAGTTTCCGGGGGAGACCCGAGCAGTACTTC. The rearrangement joins TRBV24-1 to TRBJ2-7, with a tentative D call TRBD2 (6 bases). Trimming removed 6 bases from V and 6 bases from J, with 14 bases in between. In germline, CDR1 is KGHDR, CDR2 SFDVKD. CDR3 length equals 13 residues.